This T cell receptor (beta chain) was sequenced for a study of graft-versus-host responses after intestinal transplantation. Study findings and constraints: Detection of GvH clones occurred in recipient marrow, and some had their first appearance in ileum or blood.

The repertoire was sequenced with immunoSEQ multiplex PCR; TCRdb's copy has only in-frame clones and lacks some. The sample contains some 13,000 clones, 30% to 35% of which appear only once. CDR1 and CDR2 from the germline V gene are MNHNY and SVGAGI (reference sequence). Unmatched junction bases numbered 6, after V lost 2 bases and J lost 4 bases. The CDR3 is 15 amino acids. The V gene is TRBV6-6, the J gene TRBJ2-3; TRBD2 matches 7 bases. The sequence was obtained from a human patient who received an intestinal transplant. The input for sequencing was alloreactive CD4+ T cells from a mixed lymphocyte reaction culture, taken before intestinal transplant. Subset reported: CFSE-low proliferating T cells sorted from roughly six-day pre-transplant mixed lymphocyte reaction (GvH or HvG direction). The CDR3 loop is CASSYSGTAADTQYF. In DNA, the CDR3 is TGTGCCAGCAGTTACAGCGGGACTGCGGCAGATACGCAGTATTTT.